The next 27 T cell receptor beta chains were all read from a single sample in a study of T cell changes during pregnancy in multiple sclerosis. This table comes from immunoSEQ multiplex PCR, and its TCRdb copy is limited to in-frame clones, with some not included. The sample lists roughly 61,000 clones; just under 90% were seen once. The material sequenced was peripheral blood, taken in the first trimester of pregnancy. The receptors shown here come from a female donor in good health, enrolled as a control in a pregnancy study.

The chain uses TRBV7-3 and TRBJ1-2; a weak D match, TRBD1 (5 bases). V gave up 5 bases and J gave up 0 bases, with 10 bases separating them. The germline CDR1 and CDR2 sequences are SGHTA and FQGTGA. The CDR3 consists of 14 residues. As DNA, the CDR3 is TGTGCCAGCAGCCAACAGGCGACTAACTATGGCTACACCTTC. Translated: CASSQQATNYGYTF.

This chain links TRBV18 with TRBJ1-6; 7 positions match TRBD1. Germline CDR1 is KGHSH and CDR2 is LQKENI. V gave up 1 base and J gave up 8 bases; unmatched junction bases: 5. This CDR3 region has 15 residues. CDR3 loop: CASSPRDSTDSPLHF. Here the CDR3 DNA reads TGTGCCAGCTCACCACGGGACAGCACCGATTCACCCCTCCACTTT.

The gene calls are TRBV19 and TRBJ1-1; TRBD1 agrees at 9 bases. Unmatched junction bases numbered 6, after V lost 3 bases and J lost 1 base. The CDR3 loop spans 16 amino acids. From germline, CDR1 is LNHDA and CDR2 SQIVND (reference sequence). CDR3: CASSMGWTGANTEAFF. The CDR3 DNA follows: TGTGCCAGTAGTATGGGGTGGACAGGGGCGAACACTGAAGCTTTCTTT.

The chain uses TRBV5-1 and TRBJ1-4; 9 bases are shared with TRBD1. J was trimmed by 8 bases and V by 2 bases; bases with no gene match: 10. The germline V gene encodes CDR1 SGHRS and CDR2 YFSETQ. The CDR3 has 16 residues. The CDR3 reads CASSFQLRDREEKLFF. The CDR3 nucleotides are TGCGCCAGCAGCTTTCAACTCCGGGACAGGGAAGAAAAACTGTTTTTT.

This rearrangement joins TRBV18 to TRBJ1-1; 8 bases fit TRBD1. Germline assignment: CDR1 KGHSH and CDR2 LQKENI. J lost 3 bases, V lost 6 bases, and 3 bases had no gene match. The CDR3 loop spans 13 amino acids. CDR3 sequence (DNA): TGTGCCAGCTCTGAACAGGGGGACACTGAAGCTTTCTTT. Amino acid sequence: CASSEQGDTEAFF.

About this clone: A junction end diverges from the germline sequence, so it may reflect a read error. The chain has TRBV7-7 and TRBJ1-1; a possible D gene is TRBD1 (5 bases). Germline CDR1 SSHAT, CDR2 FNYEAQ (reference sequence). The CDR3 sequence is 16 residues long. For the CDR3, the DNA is TGTGCTAGCAGCTCGCCCCCCTGGCGGGGCAACACTGAAGCTTTCTTT. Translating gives CASSSPPWRGNTEAFF. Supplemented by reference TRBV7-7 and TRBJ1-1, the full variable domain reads GAGVSQSPRYKVTKRGQDVTLRCDPISSHATLYWYQQALGQGPEFLTYFNYEAQPDKSGLPSDRFSAERPEGSISTLTIQRTEQRDSAMYRCASSSPPWRGNTEAFFGQGTRLTVV.

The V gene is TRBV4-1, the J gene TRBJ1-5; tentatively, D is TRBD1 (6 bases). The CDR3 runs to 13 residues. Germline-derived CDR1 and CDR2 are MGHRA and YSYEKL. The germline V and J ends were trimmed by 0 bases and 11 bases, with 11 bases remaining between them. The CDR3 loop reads CASSQEYYRAQHF. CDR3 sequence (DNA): TGCGCCAGCAGCCAAGAGTATTACAGGGCCCAGCATTTT.

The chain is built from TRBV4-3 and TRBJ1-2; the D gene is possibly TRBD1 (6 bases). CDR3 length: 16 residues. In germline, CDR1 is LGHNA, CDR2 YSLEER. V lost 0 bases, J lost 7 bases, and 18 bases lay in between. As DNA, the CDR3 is TGCGCCAGCAGCCAAGATAGAGGCGCGAGACAGGTTGGCTACACCTTC. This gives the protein CASSQDRGARQVGYTF.

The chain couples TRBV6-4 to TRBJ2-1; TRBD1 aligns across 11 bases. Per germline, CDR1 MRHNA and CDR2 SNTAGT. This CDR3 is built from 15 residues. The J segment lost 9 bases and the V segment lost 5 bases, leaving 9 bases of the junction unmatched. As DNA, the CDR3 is TGTGCCAGCAGTCTATCACCGGGACAGGGGGGTGAGCAGTTCTTC. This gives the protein CASSLSPGQGGEQFF.

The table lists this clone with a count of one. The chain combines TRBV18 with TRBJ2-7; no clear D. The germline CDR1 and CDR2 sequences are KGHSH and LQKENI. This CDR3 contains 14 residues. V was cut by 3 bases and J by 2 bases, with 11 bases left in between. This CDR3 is CASSPEQSAYEQYF. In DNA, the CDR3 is TGTGCCAGCTCACCGGAACAGTCGGCCTACGAGCAGTACTTC.

The CDR3 region has the DNA TGCGCCAGCAGCCGGGGGGGCTCCTACAATGAGCAGTTCTTC. It yields the protein CASSRGGSYNEQFF. J is TRBJ2-1 and V is TRBV4-3; TRBD2 agrees at 7 bases. CDR3 length equals 14 residues. Trimming at V came to 4 bases and at J to 0 bases, leaving 0 bases not matched to a gene. The germline V gene has CDR1 LGHNA and CDR2 YSLEER.

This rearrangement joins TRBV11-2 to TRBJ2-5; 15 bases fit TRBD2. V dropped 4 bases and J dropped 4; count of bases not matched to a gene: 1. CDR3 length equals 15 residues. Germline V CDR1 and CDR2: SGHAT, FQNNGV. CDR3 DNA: TGTGCCAGCAGCTGGGGACTAGCGGGGGGAGAGACCCAGTACTTC. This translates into CASSWGLAGGETQYF.

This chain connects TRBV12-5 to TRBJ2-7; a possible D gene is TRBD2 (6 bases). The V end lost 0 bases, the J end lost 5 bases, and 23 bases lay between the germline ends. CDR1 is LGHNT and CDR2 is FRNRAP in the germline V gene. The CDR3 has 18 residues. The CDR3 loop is CASGLVPGSIAVLNEQYF. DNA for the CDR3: TGTGCTAGTGGTTTGGTACCCGGGTCCATAGCGGTTTTAAACGAGCAGTACTTC.

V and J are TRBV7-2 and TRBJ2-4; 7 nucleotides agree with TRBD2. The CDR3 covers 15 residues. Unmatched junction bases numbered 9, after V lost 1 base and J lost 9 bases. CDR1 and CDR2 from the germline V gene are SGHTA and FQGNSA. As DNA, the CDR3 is TGTGCCAGCAGCTTAGACGGCGGGGGACCGGGCATTCAGTACTTC. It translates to CASSLDGGGPGIQYF.

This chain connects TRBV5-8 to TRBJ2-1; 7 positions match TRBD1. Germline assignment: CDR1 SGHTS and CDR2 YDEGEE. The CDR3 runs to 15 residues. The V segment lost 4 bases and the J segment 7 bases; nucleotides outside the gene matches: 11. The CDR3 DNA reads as TGTGCCAGCAGCGTACAGGGGAGTATCGGGAATGAGCAGTTCTTC. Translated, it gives CASSVQGSIGNEQFF.

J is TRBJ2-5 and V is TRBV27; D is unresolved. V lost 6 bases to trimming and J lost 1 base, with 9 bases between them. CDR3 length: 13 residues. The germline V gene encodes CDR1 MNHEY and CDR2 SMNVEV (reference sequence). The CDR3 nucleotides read TGTGCCAGCAGCCCTTGGGCCCAAGAGACCCAGTACTTC. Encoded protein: CASSPWAQETQYF.

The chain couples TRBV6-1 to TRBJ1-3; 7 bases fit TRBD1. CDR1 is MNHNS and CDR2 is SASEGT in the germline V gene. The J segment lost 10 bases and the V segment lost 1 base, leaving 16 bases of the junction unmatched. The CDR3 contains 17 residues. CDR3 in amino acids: CASSEDLGTAAVRTIYF. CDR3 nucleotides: TGTGCCAGCAGTGAAGATCTCGGGACAGCTGCAGTTAGGACCATATATTTT.

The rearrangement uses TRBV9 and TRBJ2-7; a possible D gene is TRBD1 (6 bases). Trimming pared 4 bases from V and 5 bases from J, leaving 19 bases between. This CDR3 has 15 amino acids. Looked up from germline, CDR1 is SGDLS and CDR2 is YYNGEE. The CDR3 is CASSSGASLSHEQYF. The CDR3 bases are TGTGCCAGCAGCTCAGGGGCTAGCTTGTCCCACGAGCAGTACTTC.

The CDR3 coding sequence is TGTGCCAGCAGTGGAGAACAGGGACCGAACTATGGCTACACCTTC. Residues: CASSGEQGPNYGYTF. This rearrangement joins TRBV6-1 to TRBJ1-2; D possibly corresponds to TRBD1 (6 bases). Trimming took 4 bases from V and 2 from J, leaving 14 bases between them. The CDR3 loop spans 15 amino acids. Germline loops: CDR1 MNHNS, CDR2 SASEGT.

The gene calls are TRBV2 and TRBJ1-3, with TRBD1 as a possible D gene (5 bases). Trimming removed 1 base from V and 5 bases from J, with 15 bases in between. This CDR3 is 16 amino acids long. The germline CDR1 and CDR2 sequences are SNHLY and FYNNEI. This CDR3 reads CASSEGGTGRRNTIYF. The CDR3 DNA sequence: TGTGCCAGCAGTGAAGGAGGAACAGGCCGCAGAAACACCATATATTTT.

The CDR3 loop is CASSEGGPSGNTIYF. The CDR3 DNA reads as TGTGCCAGCAGTGAAGGGGGGCCCTCTGGAAACACCATATATTTT. The rearrangement uses TRBV2 and TRBJ1-3; D is possibly TRBD1 (6 bases). Trimming cost V 1 base and J 0 bases, with 7 bases left between them. CDR1 SNHLY and CDR2 FYNNEI come from the germline V gene. The CDR3 spans 15 residues.

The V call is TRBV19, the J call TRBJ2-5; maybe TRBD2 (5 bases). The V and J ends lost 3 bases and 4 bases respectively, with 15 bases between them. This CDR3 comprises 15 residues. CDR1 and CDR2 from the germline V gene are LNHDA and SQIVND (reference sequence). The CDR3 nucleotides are TGTGCCAGTAGTATTGGGAGTTCGGGTGGAGAGACCCAGTACTTC. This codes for CASSIGSSGGETQYF.

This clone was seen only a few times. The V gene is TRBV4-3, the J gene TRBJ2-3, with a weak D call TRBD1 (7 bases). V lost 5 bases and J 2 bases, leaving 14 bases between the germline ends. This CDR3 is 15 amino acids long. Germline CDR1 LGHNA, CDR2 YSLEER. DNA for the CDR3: TGCGCCAGCAGCTTAAGGGGGCGGGACACAGATACGCAGTATTTT. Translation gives CASSLRGRDTDTQYF.

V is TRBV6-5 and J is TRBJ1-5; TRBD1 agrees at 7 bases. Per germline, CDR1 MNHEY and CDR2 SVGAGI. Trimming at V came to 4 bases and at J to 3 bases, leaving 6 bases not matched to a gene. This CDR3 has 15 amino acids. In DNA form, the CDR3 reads TGTGCCAGCAGTTGGACAGGCGGCAACAATCAGCCCCAGCATTTT. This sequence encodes CASSWTGGNNQPQHF.

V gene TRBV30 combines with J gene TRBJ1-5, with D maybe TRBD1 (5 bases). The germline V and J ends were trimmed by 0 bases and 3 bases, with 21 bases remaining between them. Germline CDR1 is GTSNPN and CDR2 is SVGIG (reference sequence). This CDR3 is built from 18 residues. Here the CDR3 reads CAWSVHYDRVGNNQPQHF. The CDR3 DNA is TGTGCCTGGAGTGTACATTATGACAGAGTGGGGAACAATCAGCCCCAGCATTTT.

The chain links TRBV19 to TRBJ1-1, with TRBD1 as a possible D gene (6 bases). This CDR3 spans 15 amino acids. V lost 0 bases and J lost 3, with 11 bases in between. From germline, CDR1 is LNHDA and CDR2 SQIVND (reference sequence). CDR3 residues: CASSIEQGKYTEAFF. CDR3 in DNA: TGTGCCAGTAGTATAGAGCAGGGGAAGTACACTGAAGCTTTCTTT.

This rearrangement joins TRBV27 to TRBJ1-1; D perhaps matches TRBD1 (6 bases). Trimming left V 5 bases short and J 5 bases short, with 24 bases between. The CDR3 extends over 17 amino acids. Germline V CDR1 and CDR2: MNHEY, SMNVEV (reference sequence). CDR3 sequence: CASSREIWGGRVTEAFF. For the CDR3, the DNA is TGTGCCAGCAGTAGGGAGATCTGGGGGGGGCGTGTTACTGAAGCTTTCTTT.